The 7 T cell receptor beta chains presented below share a single source sample, sequenced in a study of human T cells and chemical hapten exposure. The sample's time point: patch test 1, 2 weeks after DPC sensitization. Sample treatment: therapeutic diphenylcyclopropenone sensitization with weekly scalp DPC. TCRdb processed the RACE reads anew with MiXCR; each CDR3 protein has one entry. Here the sample spans tens of thousands of distinct CDR3 sequences, about a tenth being singletons. Sequences were derived from whole blood, sampled in connection with sensitization to the hapten diphenylcyclopropenone (DPC). These receptors were collected from a woman aged 40 to 49 with alopecia areata. Some clones in this sample may be carry-over from other donors' samples.

This rearrangement joins TRBV5-4 to TRBJ2-5; either TRBD1 or TRBD2 may supply D (5 bases each). CDR1 SGHNT and CDR2 YYREEE come from the germline V gene (reference sequence). V was cut by 4 bases and J by 10 bases, with 26 bases left in between. The CDR3 spans 16 residues. CDR3 region: CASSGGGQSGAGDQYF. The DNA of the CDR3 is TGTGCCAGCAGCGGGGGTGGCCAGTCCGGCGCAGGTGACCAGTACTTC.

CDR3 loop: CASSQDGGELFF. Written as DNA, the CDR3 is TGTGCCAGCAGCCAAGATGGCGGGGAGCTGTTTTTT. The V and J genes are TRBV4-2 and TRBJ2-2, with unresolved D. There are 12 residues in the CDR3. Trimming left V 0 bases short and J 7 bases short, with 3 bases between. Per the germline V gene, CDR1 is LGHNA and CDR2 is YNFKEQ.

The table lists this clonotype with many counts. V usage is TRBV7-2 and J usage is TRBJ1-5, with D possibly being TRBD1 (5 bases). Germline assignment: CDR1 SGHTA and CDR2 FQGNSA. Trimming shortened V by 5 bases and J by 4 bases, and 15 bases separated the two germline ends. The CDR3 consists of 15 residues. CDR3 nucleotide sequence: TGTGCCAGCAGCCTATCGATGGGGGGGAATCAGCCCCAGCATTTT. Its protein product is CASSLSMGGNQPQHF.

The V gene is TRBV30, the J gene TRBJ2-3; 12 bases align to TRBD2. Germline-derived CDR1 and CDR2 are GTSNPN and SVGIG (reference sequence). The CDR3 is 17 amino acids. Trimming removed 5 bases from V and 7 bases from J; junction bases left unmatched: 16. The CDR3 DNA reads as TGTGCCTGGCGAGGCCTATCTAGCGGGGGGGCGGTGTATACGCAGTATTTT. Its protein is CAWRGLSSGGAVYTQYF.

As for this clonotype: Given a much more abundant clone one base away, this may be a read error. The V gene is TRBV20-1, the J gene TRBJ1-2, with D perhaps TRBD1 (5 bases). This CDR3 spans 13 amino acids. CDR1 is DFQATT, CDR2 SNEGSKA, per germline (reference sequence). Between the trimmed V and J ends, which lost 1 base and 8 bases, there was a span of 14 bases. In DNA, the CDR3 is TGCAGTGCTAGAGCGAGCAGGGATGAGGGCTACACCTTC. This sequence encodes CSARASRDEGYTF.

This clonotype was observed many times. The chain carries TRBV19 and TRBJ1-6; 10 bases agree with TRBD1. With V trimmed by 8 bases and J by 9 bases, 13 bases remained unmatched. The V gene's germline CDR1 is LNHDA and CDR2 SQIVND (reference sequence). This CDR3 contains 16 residues. In DNA, the CDR3 is TGTGCCAGTCCTCGTGGTAGACAGGGGGCACGTTCACCCCTCCACTTT. This sequence encodes CASPRGRQGARSPLHF.

The chain carries TRBV5-1 and TRBJ2-5, with a weak D call TRBD2 (5 bases). The CDR3 totals 14 residues. Germline CDR1 and CDR2: SGHRS and YFSETQ. V was pared by 4 bases and J by 5 bases, with 15 bases between. CDR3 nucleotides: TGCGCCAGCAGCCCTGAAGCGGAGTGGGAGACCCAGTACTTC. Its translation is CASSPEAEWETQYF.